This T cell receptor (beta chain) was captured in a study of cytomegalovirus exposure and HLA in healthy donors. Study details: Ancestry clustering placed about 80% of around 400 genotyped donors in the Caucasian-associated cluster. Findings and caveats of the study: The productive fraction for most TCR beta V segments was about 90% or about 30% in an earlier analysis.

Notes on this clone: The target antigen is unknown.

V was pared by 4 bases and J by 9 bases, with 6 bases of the junction left unmatched. This CDR3 contains 13 residues. In germline, CDR1 is MDHEN, CDR2 SYDVKM. The PCR ran on 60 Vbeta and 13 Jbeta primers. TCRdb keeps only in-frame clones here, not all; method: immunoSEQ multiplex PCR. The profile shows about 150,000 clones, approximately 60% of them singletons. The chain recombines TRBV28 with TRBJ2-5, with 9 bases matching TRBD1. The specimen was PBMCs. This clonotype was sampled from a woman aged 60-75 years in good health and CMV-seropositive. CDR3 bases: TGTGCCAGCAGTTGGGACAGGGTCACGGCCCAGTACTTC. Amino acids: CASSWDRVTAQYF.